This T cell receptor beta chain originates from a study of T cells in localized non-small cell lung cancer. CDR1 and CDR2 from the germline V gene are KGHSH and LQKENI. V dropped 0 bases and J dropped 3 bases, with 11 bases sitting between them. CDR3 length: 15 residues. This table comes from immunoSEQ multiplex PCR, and its TCRdb copy is limited to in-frame clones, with some not included. The profile shows about 59,000 clones, approximately 90% of them singletons. This chain joins TRBV18 and TRBJ2-5; D unclear. Sequences were derived from peripheral blood, sampled before any cancer treatment. The sequence came from a man aged 40-75 years with stage I lung adenocarcinoma. CDR3 bases: TGTGCCAGCTCACCACCTGGGCCCCTCAAAGAGACCCAGTACTTC. It is translated as CASSPPGPLKETQYF.